Sequencing of this TCR beta chain was carried out in a study of shared clonotypes between healthy human individuals. CD45RA+ naive and CD45RA-negative memory subsets were separated from CD4+ cells. Profiling relied on immunoSEQ multiplex PCR, and the TCRdb table lists in-frame clones only, not all of them. The sample lists millions of clones; approximately 90% were seen once. This CDR3 spans 15 amino acids. Germline values: CDR1 MNHNS, CDR2 SASEGT. Losses at the gene ends were 6 bases for V and 9 bases for J; bases not matched to a gene: 9. This TCR was recovered from a man between 18 and 29 years old in good health. The V and J genes are TRBV6-1 and TRBJ1-6; 9 bases agree with TRBD1. The sequenced material came from naive CD4+ T cells sorted from blood. Subset specified: CD45RA+ positively selected. CDR3 coding DNA: TGTGCCAGCAGCGTATCGACAGGGGGAATTTCACCCCTCCACTTT. It codes for CASSVSTGGISPLHF.